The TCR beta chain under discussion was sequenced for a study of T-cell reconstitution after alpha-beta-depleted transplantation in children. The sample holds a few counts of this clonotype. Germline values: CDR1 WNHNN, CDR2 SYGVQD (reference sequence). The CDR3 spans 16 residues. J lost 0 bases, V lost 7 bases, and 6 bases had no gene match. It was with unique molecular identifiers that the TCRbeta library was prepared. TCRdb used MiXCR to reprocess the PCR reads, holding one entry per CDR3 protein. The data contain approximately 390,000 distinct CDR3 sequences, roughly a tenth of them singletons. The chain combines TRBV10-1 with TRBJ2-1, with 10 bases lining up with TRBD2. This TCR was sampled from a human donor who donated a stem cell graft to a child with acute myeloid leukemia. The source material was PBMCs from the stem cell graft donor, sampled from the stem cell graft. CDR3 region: CASTSSGGYSYNEQFF. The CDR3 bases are TGCGCCAGCACCTCTAGCGGGGGCTACTCCTACAATGAGCAGTTCTTC.